This T cell receptor beta chain stems from a study of blood T cell repertoires in COVID-19. Study summary: The study drew acute and convalescent COVID-19 samples from the United States, Italy and Spain.

Profiled with immunoSEQ multiplex PCR; TCRdb holds only in-frame clones, not every one. The table shows about 160,000 clones, with roughly four fifths occurring only once. CDR1 and CDR2 (germline): DFQATT, SNEGSKA (reference sequence). The CDR3 extends over 11 amino acids. Between the trimmed V and J ends, which lost 1 base and 5 bases, there was a span of 5 bases. The J gene is TRBJ2-5, the V gene TRBV20-1, with D possibly being TRBD2 (5 bases). Sequenced material: peripheral blood. The sequence was obtained from a woman of 80 years or more with acute or convalescent COVID-19. The CDR3 DNA sequence: TGCAGTGCTAGAGCGGGGGAGACCCAGTACTTC. It codes for CSARAGETQYF.